Each of the 6 T cell receptor beta chains below was sequenced from the same sample in a study of T cells in Graves' hyperthyroidism and ophthalmopathy. Amplified TCR beta CDR3 regions came from RNA transcripts. First-round RT-PCR of the TCR CDR3 relied on the HTBI primer set. TCRdb re-called the multiplex PCR reads through MiXCR, storing one row per CDR3 protein. The data contain approximately 700,000 distinct CDR3 sequences, 16% of them singletons. Sequencing was performed on blood. Receptors were obtained from a man in his late teens or twenties with Graves' hyperthyroidism.

This clonotype was recorded many times. The V and J genes are TRBV5-1 and TRBJ1-1; a weak D match, TRBD1 (6 bases). Germline assignment: CDR1 SGHRS and CDR2 YFSETQ. CDR3 length: 14 residues. V dropped 4 bases and J dropped 4 bases, with 14 bases sitting between them. Here the CDR3 DNA reads TGCGCCAGCAGCGGTGGGGGGGCTGGCACTGAAGCTTTCTTT. Its protein is CASSGGGAGTEAFF.

This clonotype came up a few times. A much larger clone lies one base from this, so it may be a read error. This chain uses TRBV11-1 with TRBJ2-7, with 8 nucleotides matching TRBD2. The trim removed 2 bases at V and 4 bases at J, leaving 10 bases unmatched. Germline-derived CDR1 and CDR2 are SGHAT and FQDESV (reference sequence). This CDR3 region has 16 residues. The CDR3 here is CASSLTGSGGRYEQYF. CDR3 DNA sequence: TGTGCCAGCAGCTTAACCGGGTCTGGCGGGAGGTACGAGCAGTACTTC. Drawing the rest from reference TRBV11-1 and TRBJ2-7, the complete variable domain is EAEVAQSPRYKITEKSQAVAFWCDPISGHATLYWYRQILGQGPELLVQFQDESVVDDSQLPKDRFSAERLKGVDSTLKIQPAELGDSAMYLCASSLTGSGGRYEQYFGPGTRLTVT.

This clonotype has at least ten counts. The genes are TRBV12-3 or TRBV12-4 and TRBJ2-4, with no clear D. This CDR3 comprises 15 residues. V was clipped by 3 bases and J by 6 bases, with 15 bases between them. The CDR3 coding sequence is TGTGCCAGCAGTTTTTGGACGGCGAAAGGAAACATTCAGTACTTC. It translates to CASSFWTAKGNIQYF.

The rearrangement joins TRBV29-1 to TRBJ2-1, with 9 positions matching TRBD1. After removal of 5 bases from V and 6 bases from J, the junction contained 20 bases not matched to a gene. The CDR3 length is 18 residues. Germline values: CDR1 SQVTM, CDR2 ANQGSEA. CDR3 bases: TGCAGCGTTCCCCCGGGACAGGGTTTCGACCCCAATTTCAATGAGCAGTTCTTC. Its translation is CSVPPGQGFDPNFNEQFF.

This clonotype was detected only a few times. CDR3 amino acids: CSARPAGMNTEAFF. DNA of the CDR3: TGCAGTGCTAGGCCTGCAGGCATGAACACTGAAGCTTTCTTT. This sequence joins TRBV20-1 and TRBJ1-1; no firm D call. Trimming removed 3 bases from V and 0 bases from J, with 11 bases in between. The CDR3 covers 14 residues. In germline, CDR1 is DFQATT, CDR2 SNEGSKA (reference sequence).

This clonotype showed up many times. The chain recombines TRBV2 with TRBJ2-3, with D possibly matching TRBD1 (6 bases). Trimming removed 5 bases from V and 1 base from J, with 10 bases in between. Looked up from germline, CDR1 is SNHLY and CDR2 is FYNNEI. The CDR3 consists of 14 residues. The CDR3 DNA is TGTGCCAGCAGTCGGAACAGGGGCACAGATACGCAGTATTTT. Translation: CASSRNRGTDTQYF.